A single sample is the source of the 32 T cell receptor beta chains below, sequenced in a study of blood T cell repertoires in COVID-19. Only in-frame clones appear in the TCRdb table, and some are missing; sequencing was by immunoSEQ multiplex PCR. The sample includes about 140,000 clones, almost 80% of them seen just once. Sequencing used PBMCs or T cells enriched from blood (not recorded which). Receptor source: a woman in her forties or fifties who had recovered from COVID-19.

As concerns this clone: Other DNA sequences within the sample encode an identical CDR3. The chain employs TRBV28 and TRBJ2-3; the D gene is possibly TRBD2 (5 bases). The germline V and J ends were trimmed by 3 bases and 1 base, with 8 bases remaining between them. From germline, CDR1 is MDHEN and CDR2 SYDVKM. CDR3 length equals 14 residues. In DNA form, the CDR3 reads TGTGCCAGCAGTTTCCTTAGCGGCACAGATACGCAGTATTTT. Its protein product is CASSFLSGTDTQYF. The complete variable domain, with remaining parts taken from reference TRBV28 and TRBJ2-3, reads DVKVTQSSRYLVKRTGEKVFLECVQDMDHENMFWYRQDPGLGLRLIYFSYDVKMKEKGDIPEGYSVSREKKERFSLILESASTNQTSMYLCASSFLSGTDTQYFGPGTRLTVL.

The rearrangement joins TRBV2 to TRBJ2-1; 10 bases fit TRBD1. The junction had 9 bases not matched to a gene; V was cut back by 11 bases and J by 5 bases. CDR3 length: 14 amino acids. Germline values: CDR1 SNHLY, CDR2 FYNNEI. The CDR3 sequence: CAGRIGTGDNEQFF. The CDR3 DNA reads as TGTGCCGGAAGAATCGGGACAGGGGACAATGAGCAGTTCTTC.

This chain's CDR3 is CASSPSPVNTEAFF. CDR3 DNA: TGTGCCAGCTCACCATCCCCGGTGAACACTGAAGCTTTCTTT. The chain carries TRBV18 and TRBJ1-1; no reliable D call. This CDR3 comprises 14 residues. Germline CDR1 and CDR2: KGHSH and LQKENI. The V end lost 2 bases, the J end lost 0 bases, and 7 bases lay between the germline ends.

This chain uses TRBV28 with TRBJ2-5, with TRBD2 matching 10 bases. The V segment lost 6 bases and the J segment 5 bases; nucleotides outside the gene matches: 3. The CDR3 runs 13 residues. Germline-derived CDR1 and CDR2 are MDHEN and SYDVKM. CDR3 bases: TGTGCCAGCAGAGTAGCGGGAGGTGAGACCCAGTACTTC. Protein product: CASRVAGGETQYF.

The chain couples TRBV6-5 to TRBJ1-5; D is uncertain. Germline CDR1 MNHEY, CDR2 SVGAGI. V was cut by 7 bases and J by 4 bases, with 11 bases left in between. The CDR3 covers 13 residues. CDR3 coding DNA: TGTGCCAGCACAGTCGAGACAAATCAGCCCCAGCATTTT. Protein product: CASTVETNQPQHF.

The chain carries TRBV5-1 and TRBJ1-3, with D uncertain. Per germline, CDR1 SGHRS and CDR2 YFSETQ. CDR3 size: 14 residues. V gave up 0 bases and J gave up 4 bases, with 8 bases separating them. CDR3 sequence reads: CASSLADLGNTIYF. As DNA, the CDR3 is TGCGCCAGCAGCTTGGCCGACTTGGGAAACACCATATATTTT.

The chain couples TRBV21-1 to TRBJ2-6; TRBD1, the D gene given by the table, was not confirmed from the DNA. TRBV21-1 is listed as a pseudogene. CDR3 length equals 17 residues. The CDR3 bases are TGTGCCAGCAGCTTAACCGGGACAGGGGATGGGGCCAACGTCCTGACTTTC. It specifies CASSLTGTGDGANVLTF.

This sequence joins TRBV28 and TRBJ1-6, with 7 bases that match TRBD1. Germline V gene data show CDR1 as MDHEN and CDR2 as SYDVKM. The CDR3 runs to 15 residues. V lost 1 base, J lost 5 bases, and 2 bases stayed unmatched. The CDR3 spells CASSLLTGNNSPLHF. In DNA, the CDR3 is TGTGCCAGCAGTTTATTGACAGGGAATAATTCACCCCTCCACTTT.

The count of this clone is one. The CDR3 DNA reads TGCGCCAGCAGTGATTCCTCCCAAGGAGTGGGTGGGAATGAGCAGTTCTTC. It yields the protein CASSDSSQGVGGNEQFF. V gene TRBV10-2 combines with J gene TRBJ2-1, with D uncertain. V was shortened by 3 bases and J by 7 bases, with 22 bases between the two germline ends. The CDR3 is made up of 17 amino acids. From germline, CDR1 is WSHSY and CDR2 SAAADI.

The chain carries TRBV6-2 or TRBV6-3 and TRBJ1-3; D may be TRBD1 (6 bases). Germline CDR1 MNHEY, CDR2 SVGEGT. The CDR3 sequence is 14 residues long. V was shortened by 6 bases and J by 1 base, with 10 bases between the two germline ends. CDR3 sequence: CASSTDRSGNTIYF. The CDR3 DNA is TGTGCCAGCAGCACCGACAGGTCTGGAAACACCATATATTTT.

The rearrangement uses TRBV6-5 and TRBJ2-1, with TRBD2 identical over 10 bases. The trim removed 6 bases at V and 7 bases at J, leaving 9 bases unmatched. CDR1 and CDR2 (germline): MNHEY, SVGAGI. CDR3 length: 15 residues. The CDR3 here is CASRAPGLAPNEQFF. The CDR3 DNA follows: TGTGCCAGCAGGGCTCCGGGACTAGCGCCGAATGAGCAGTTCTTC.

The chain has TRBV12-3 or TRBV12-4 and TRBJ1-1; D not certain. This CDR3 contains 10 residues. The ends were cut back, 8 bases at V and 11 bases at J, with 12 bases in the middle. The CDR3, as DNA: TGTGCCAGCCCCGCCCCGGTCGCTTTCTTT. Residues: CASPAPVAFF.

As concerns this clone: This may come from a read error, since a much larger clone is one base off. The V and J genes are TRBV10-2 and TRBJ1-1, with D perhaps TRBD1 (6 bases). Germline V gene lookup returns CDR1 WSHSY and CDR2 SAAADI. V was cut by 6 bases and J by 1 base, with 9 bases left in between. The CDR3 is made up of 13 amino acids. CDR3 DNA sequence: TGCGCCAGCAGCTTGGACAGGAACACTGAAGCTTTCTTT. It is translated as CASSLDRNTEAFF.

This chain uses TRBV5-4 with TRBJ2-1, with 9 bases that match TRBD2. V lost 6 bases to trimming and J lost 6 bases; unmatched junction nucleotides: 7. Germline V gene data show CDR1 as SGHNT and CDR2 as YYREEE (reference sequence). The CDR3 runs 14 residues. The CDR3 is CASKAGTSRNEQFF. Here the CDR3 DNA reads TGTGCCAGCAAAGCCGGGACTAGCCGCAATGAGCAGTTCTTC.

This chain links TRBV28 with TRBJ2-1; D might be TRBD2 (6 bases). Trimming removed 3 bases from V and 9 bases from J, with 12 bases in between. Per germline, CDR1 MDHEN and CDR2 SYDVKM. CDR3 length: 13 residues. The CDR3 loop reads CASSFSGRGEQFF. The CDR3 DNA reads as TGTGCCAGCAGTTTTTCCGGGAGAGGTGAGCAGTTCTTC.

V and J are TRBV19 and TRBJ1-1; D is perhaps TRBD1 (6 bases). The CDR3 consists of 13 residues. Germline lookup yields CDR1 LNHDA and CDR2 SQIVND (reference sequence). Trimming removed 4 bases from V and 5 bases from J, with 11 bases in between. This CDR3 reads CASSKGGGTEAFF. CDR3 bases: TGTGCCAGTAGTAAAGGGGGGGGGACTGAAGCTTTCTTT.

The rearrangement links TRBV6-5 to TRBJ2-7, with TRBD2 matching over 7 bases. The CDR3 contains 14 residues. The germline V gene has CDR1 MNHEY and CDR2 SVGAGI. J was trimmed by 2 bases and V by 7 bases; bases with no gene match: 8. CDR3 protein: CASNNGAGAYEQYF. The DNA of the CDR3 is TGTGCCAGCAACAACGGGGCGGGGGCCTACGAGCAGTACTTC.

V usage is TRBV5-6 and J usage is TRBJ2-2; 16 nucleotides line up with TRBD2. The trim removed 6 bases at V and 6 bases at J, leaving 5 bases unmatched. The CDR3 consists of 16 residues. Germline V lookup: CDR1 SGHDT, CDR2 YYEEEE. The CDR3 nucleotides are TGTGCCAGCATGCCGGGACTAGCGGGAGGGGCCGGGGAGCTGTTTTTT. As protein: CASMPGLAGGAGELFF.

This clone was observed a few times. The chain combines TRBV7-8 with TRBJ2-7; 10 bases align to TRBD1. The CDR3 is made up of 16 amino acids. The V gene's germline CDR1 is SGHVS and CDR2 FQNEAQ. Trimming at V came to 5 bases and at J to 4 bases, leaving 11 bases not matched to a gene. The CDR3 spells CASSRLGGTGAYEQYF. CDR3 DNA: TGTGCCAGCAGCCGCCTGGGTGGGACAGGGGCTTACGAGCAGTACTTC.

This chain connects TRBV3-1 (or the pseudogene TRBV3-2) to TRBJ2-7, with D possibly matching TRBD2 (6 bases). This CDR3 has 14 amino acids. V was cut by 2 bases and J by 5 bases, with 13 bases left in between. Germline loops: CDR1 LGHDT, CDR2 YNNKEL (reference sequence). In nucleotides, the CDR3 is TGTGCCAGCAGCCAACGCGGGGTTGTGAACGAGCAGTACTTC. Translating it yields CASSQRGVVNEQYF.

V usage is TRBV5-4 and J usage is TRBJ2-1; 8 bases agree with TRBD2. The CDR3 is 17 residues long. The trim removed 4 bases at V and 1 base at J, leaving 10 bases unmatched. CDR1 and CDR2 from the germline V gene are SGHNT and YYREEE (reference sequence). This chain's CDR3 is CASSPRGGGRSYNEQFF. The CDR3 DNA reads as TGTGCCAGCAGCCCTCGTGGCGGGGGGCGGTCCTACAATGAGCAGTTCTTC.

The rearrangement joins TRBV9 to TRBJ1-3; 9 nucleotides agree with TRBD1. The CDR3 is 14 residues long. The V gene's germline CDR1 is SGDLS and CDR2 YYNGEE. The junction had 0 bases not matched to a gene; V was cut back by 3 bases and J by 2 bases. The chain's CDR3 is CASSGDRAGNTIYF. The CDR3 nucleotides are TGTGCCAGCAGCGGGGACAGGGCTGGAAACACCATATATTTT.

The rearrangement uses TRBV7-9 and TRBJ1-1, with D unresolved. The germline V gene has CDR1 SEHNR and CDR2 FQNEAQ (reference sequence). The CDR3 sequence is 14 residues long. Trimming removed 5 bases at V and 1 base at J, with 11 bases between. The CDR3 loop is CASSPSYPNTEAFF. Here the CDR3 DNA reads TGTGCCAGCAGCCCCTCCTATCCGAACACTGAAGCTTTCTTT.

V and J are TRBV5-1 and TRBJ2-7; TRBD2 matches 10 bases. This CDR3 has 15 amino acids. V lost 4 bases and J lost 3; bases outside the gene matches: 7. Per the germline V gene, CDR1 is SGHRS and CDR2 is YFSETQ. CDR3 residues: CASSRSSGSGYEQYF. For the CDR3, the DNA is TGCGCCAGCAGCAGATCTAGCGGGAGTGGCTACGAGCAGTACTTC.

This clone appeared a single time. The chain joins TRBV20-1 to TRBJ2-1; D unresolved. The CDR3 spans 11 residues. Germline CDR1 reads DFQATT; CDR2 reads SNEGSKA (reference sequence). V lost 6 bases to trimming and J lost 9 bases, with 12 bases between them. As DNA, the CDR3 is TGCAGTGCCCGCCTCGAGGCTGAGCAGTTCTTC. Amino acids: CSARLEAEQFF.

V is TRBV9 and J is TRBJ1-1, with D unclear. CDR3 length: 13 residues. Germline-derived CDR1 and CDR2 are SGDLS and YYNGEE. V dropped 3 bases and J dropped 1 base, with 7 bases sitting between them. The CDR3: CASSDPGNTEAFF. In nucleotides, the CDR3 is TGTGCCAGCAGCGACCCAGGGAACACTGAAGCTTTCTTT.

The CDR3 DNA reads as TGTGCCAGCAGTTCATGGACAGGGGAAAATTCACCCCTCCACTTT. It specifies CASSSWTGENSPLHF. The genes are TRBV27 and TRBJ1-6, with 9 bases fitting TRBD1. The CDR3 runs to 15 residues. The J segment lost 7 bases and the V segment lost 4 bases, leaving 5 bases of the junction unmatched. Germline V gives CDR1 MNHEY, CDR2 SMNVEV (reference sequence).

The sample holds one count of this clone. CDR3 sequence (DNA): TGTGCCTGGAGTCCAGGGGCTAATGAAAAACTGTTTTTT. Its translation is CAWSPGANEKLFF. This rearrangement joins TRBV30 to TRBJ1-4, with D maybe TRBD1 (6 bases). Germline-derived CDR1 and CDR2 are GTSNPN and SVGIG (reference sequence). CDR3 size: 13 residues. V lost 2 bases and J 3 bases, leaving 7 bases between the germline ends.

The V call is TRBV2, the J call TRBJ1-1; D not resolved. The V gene's germline CDR1 is SNHLY and CDR2 FYNNEI. V shed 9 bases and J shed 1 base, with 6 bases lying between them. This CDR3 is built from 11 residues. CDR3 coding DNA: TGTGCCAGTGCGAGGAACACTGAAGCTTTCTTT. Translation: CASARNTEAFF.

The chain combines TRBV29-1 with TRBJ2-7; weak D call: TRBD1 (6 bases). CDR3 length equals 12 residues. Germline lookup yields CDR1 SQVTM and CDR2 ANQGSEA. Trimming took 6 bases from V and 11 from J, leaving 20 bases between them. The chain's CDR3 is CSVETPQGPEYF. The CDR3 DNA sequence: TGCAGCGTCGAAACGCCACAGGGCCCGGAGTACTTC.

CDR3 region: CASSAPRGAGGPGAQYF. CDR3 nucleotide sequence: TGTGCCAGCAGTGCCCCGAGGGGAGCGGGAGGGCCAGGGGCCCAGTACTTC. The chain couples TRBV28 to TRBJ2-5; 10 bases are shared with TRBD2. Germline-derived CDR1 and CDR2 are MDHEN and SYDVKM. The CDR3 is 17 residues long. Unmatched junction bases numbered 18, after V lost 5 bases and J lost 9 bases.

This clone was observed once. The chain links TRBV6-1 to TRBJ1-4; 7 bases agree with TRBD1. After removal of 2 bases from V and 11 bases from J, the junction contained 8 bases not matched to a gene. The CDR3 has 14 amino acids. Germline assignment: CDR1 MNHNS and CDR2 SASEGT. The chain's CDR3 is CASSETQGGDKLFF. The CDR3 DNA is TGTGCCAGCAGTGAAACCCAGGGGGGCGATAAACTGTTTTTT.